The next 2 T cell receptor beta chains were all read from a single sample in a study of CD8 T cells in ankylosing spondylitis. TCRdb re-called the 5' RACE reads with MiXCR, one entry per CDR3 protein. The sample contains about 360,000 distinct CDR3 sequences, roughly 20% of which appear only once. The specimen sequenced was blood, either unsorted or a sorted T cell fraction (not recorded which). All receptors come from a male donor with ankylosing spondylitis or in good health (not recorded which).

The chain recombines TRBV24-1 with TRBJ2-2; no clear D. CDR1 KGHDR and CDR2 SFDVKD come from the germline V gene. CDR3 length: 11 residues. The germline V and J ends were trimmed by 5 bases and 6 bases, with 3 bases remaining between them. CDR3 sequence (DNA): TGTGCCACCAGTGCGGCCGGGGAGCTGTTTTTT. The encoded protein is CATSAAGELFF.

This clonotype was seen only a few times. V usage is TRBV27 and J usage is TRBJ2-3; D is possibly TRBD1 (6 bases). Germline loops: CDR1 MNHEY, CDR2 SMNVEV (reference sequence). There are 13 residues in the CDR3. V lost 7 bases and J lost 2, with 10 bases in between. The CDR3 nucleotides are TGTGCCAGCAAGACAGGATACACAGATACGCAGTATTTT. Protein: CASKTGYTDTQYF.